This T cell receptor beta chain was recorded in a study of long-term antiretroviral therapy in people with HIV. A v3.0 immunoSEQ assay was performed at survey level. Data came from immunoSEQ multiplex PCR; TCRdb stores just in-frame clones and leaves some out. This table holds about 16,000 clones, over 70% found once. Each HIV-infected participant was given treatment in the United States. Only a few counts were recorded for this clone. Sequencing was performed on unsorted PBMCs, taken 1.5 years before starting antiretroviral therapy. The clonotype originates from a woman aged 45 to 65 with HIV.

The CDR3 region is CASSGAGNQPQHF. The CDR3 DNA reads as TGTGCCAGTAGTGGGGCAGGGAATCAGCCCCAGCATTTT. The V call is TRBV19, the J call TRBJ1-5; D is perhaps TRBD1 (5 bases). This CDR3 contains 13 residues. The germline V gene encodes CDR1 LNHDA and CDR2 SQIVND (reference sequence). The V end lost 5 bases, the J end lost 4 bases, and 9 bases lay between the germline ends.